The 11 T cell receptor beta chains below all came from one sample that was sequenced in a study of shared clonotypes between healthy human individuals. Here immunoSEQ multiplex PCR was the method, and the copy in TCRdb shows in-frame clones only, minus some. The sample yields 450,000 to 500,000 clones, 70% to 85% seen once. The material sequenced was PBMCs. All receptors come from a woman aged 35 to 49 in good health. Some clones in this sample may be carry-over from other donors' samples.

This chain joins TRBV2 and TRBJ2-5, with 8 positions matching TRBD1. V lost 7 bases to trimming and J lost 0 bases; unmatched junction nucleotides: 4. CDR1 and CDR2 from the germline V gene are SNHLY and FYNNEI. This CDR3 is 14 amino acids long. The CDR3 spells CASKRDRYQETQYF. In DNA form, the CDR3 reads TGTGCCAGCAAGAGGGACAGGTACCAAGAGACCCAGTACTTC.

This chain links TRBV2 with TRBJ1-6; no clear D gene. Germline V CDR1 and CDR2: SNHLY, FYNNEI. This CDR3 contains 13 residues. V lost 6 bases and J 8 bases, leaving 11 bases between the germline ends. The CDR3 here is CASRGVGDSPLHF. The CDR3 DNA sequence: TGTGCCAGCAGGGGTGTGGGTGATTCACCCCTCCACTTT.

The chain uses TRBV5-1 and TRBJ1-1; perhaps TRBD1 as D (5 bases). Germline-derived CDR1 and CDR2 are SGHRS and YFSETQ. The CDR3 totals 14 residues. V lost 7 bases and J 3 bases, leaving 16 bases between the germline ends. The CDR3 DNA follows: TGCGCCAGCTCCCACCCGGAAGGGGACACTGAAGCTTTCTTT. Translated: CASSHPEGDTEAFF.

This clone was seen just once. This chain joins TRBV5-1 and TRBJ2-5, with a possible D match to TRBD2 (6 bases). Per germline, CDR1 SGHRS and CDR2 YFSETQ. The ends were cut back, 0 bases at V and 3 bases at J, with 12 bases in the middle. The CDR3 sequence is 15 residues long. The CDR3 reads CASSLVPGDEETQYF. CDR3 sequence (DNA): TGCGCCAGCAGCTTGGTCCCGGGAGATGAAGAGACCCAGTACTTC.

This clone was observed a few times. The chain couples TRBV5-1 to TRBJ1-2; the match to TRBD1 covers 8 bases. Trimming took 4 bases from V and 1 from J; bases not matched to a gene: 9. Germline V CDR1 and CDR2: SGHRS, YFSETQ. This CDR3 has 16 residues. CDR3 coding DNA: TGCGCCAGCAGCCACGGACAGGGAAGGGGTAACTATGGCTACACCTTC. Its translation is CASSHGQGRGNYGYTF.

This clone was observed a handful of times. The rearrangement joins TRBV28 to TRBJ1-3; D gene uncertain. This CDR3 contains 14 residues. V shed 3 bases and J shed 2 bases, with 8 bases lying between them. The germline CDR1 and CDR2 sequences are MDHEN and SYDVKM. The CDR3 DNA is TGTGCCAGCAGTTTGTGGAGGGCTGGAAACACCATATATTTT. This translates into CASSLWRAGNTIYF.

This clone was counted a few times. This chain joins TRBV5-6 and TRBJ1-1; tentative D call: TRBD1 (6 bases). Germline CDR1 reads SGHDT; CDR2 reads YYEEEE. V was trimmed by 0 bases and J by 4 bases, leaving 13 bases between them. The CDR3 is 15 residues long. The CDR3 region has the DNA TGTGCCAGCAGCTTGGTTGGTGGGGGGCCCACTGAAGCTTTCTTT. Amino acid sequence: CASSLVGGGPTEAFF.

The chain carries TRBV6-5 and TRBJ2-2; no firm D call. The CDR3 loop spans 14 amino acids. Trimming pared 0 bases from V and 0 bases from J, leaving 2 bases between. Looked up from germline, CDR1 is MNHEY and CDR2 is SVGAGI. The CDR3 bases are TGTGCCAGCAGTTACTCCACGAACACCGGGGAGCTGTTTTTT. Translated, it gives CASSYSTNTGELFF.

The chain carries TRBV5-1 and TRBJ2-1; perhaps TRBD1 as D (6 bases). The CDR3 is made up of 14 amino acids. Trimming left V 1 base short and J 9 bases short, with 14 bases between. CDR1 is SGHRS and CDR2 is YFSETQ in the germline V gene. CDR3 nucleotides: TGCGCCAGCAGCTTGCACCCAGGGGAAAGTGAGCAGTTCTTC. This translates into CASSLHPGESEQFF.

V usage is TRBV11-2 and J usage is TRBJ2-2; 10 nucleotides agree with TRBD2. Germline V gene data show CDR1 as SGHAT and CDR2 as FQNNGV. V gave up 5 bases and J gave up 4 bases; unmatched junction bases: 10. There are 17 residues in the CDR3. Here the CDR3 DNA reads TGTGCCAGCAGCCTTCCCCGGACTAGCGGCCGCACCGGGGAGCTGTTTTTT. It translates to CASSLPRTSGRTGELFF.

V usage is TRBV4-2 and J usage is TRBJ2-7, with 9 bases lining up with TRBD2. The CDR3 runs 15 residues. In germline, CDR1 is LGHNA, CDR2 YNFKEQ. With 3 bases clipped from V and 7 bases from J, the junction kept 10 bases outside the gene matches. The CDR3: CASSHGGPSGIEQYF. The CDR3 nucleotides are TGTGCCAGCAGCCATGGAGGGCCTAGCGGGATAGAGCAGTACTTC.